What follows are 25 T cell receptor beta chains derived from one specimen sequenced in a study of T cell changes during pregnancy in multiple sclerosis (dated by TCRdb to between 2018 and 2020). Library construction relied on the immunoSEQ multiplex PCR assay. In TCRdb, the immuneACCESS table is reduced to in-frame sequences with V and J assigned. These tables do not hold every clone; where another copy was compared, an unresolved V gene accounts for under half, and the others remain unexplained. The sample profile shows about 68,000 clones; about 89% of them were found once. Of the sample, roughly 0.85% falls within the top ten clones. Specimen: peripheral blood, collected in the second trimester of pregnancy. The receptors stem from a female donor with multiple sclerosis, enrolled in a pregnancy study.

The V gene is TRBV4-2, the J gene TRBJ1-5; D ambiguous. CDR3 length equals 16 residues. Deletions cut 1 base from V and 2 bases from J, with 12 bases between. CDR1 and CDR2 from the germline V gene are LGHNA and YNFKEQ. The CDR3: CASSQVREGGNQPQHF. Written as DNA, the CDR3 is TGTGCCAGCAGCCAAGTCCGGGAAGGCGGCAATCAGCCCCAGCATTTT.

The rearrangement links TRBV5-1 to TRBJ2-5, with 9 bases identical to TRBD1. J was trimmed by 1 base and V by 0 bases; bases with no gene match: 7. From germline, CDR1 is SGHRS and CDR2 YFSETQ. CDR3 size: 17 residues. CDR3 residues: CASSLAGPGQGQETQYF. The CDR3 DNA sequence: TGCGCCAGCAGCTTGGCTGGTCCGGGACAGGGCCAAGAGACCCAGTACTTC.

The rearrangement uses TRBV7-2 and TRBJ2-7; 7 bases line up with TRBD2. The germline CDR1 and CDR2 sequences are SGHTA and FQGNSA. The trim removed 1 base at V and 7 bases at J, leaving 7 bases unmatched. CDR3 size: 14 residues. The CDR3 spells CASSLGSAGVEQYF. CDR3 sequence (DNA): TGTGCCAGCAGCTTAGGGTCTGCGGGGGTGGAGCAGTACTTC. The full variable domain, rest sourced from reference TRBV7-2 and TRBJ2-7, is GAGVSQSPSNKVTEKGKDVELRCDPISGHTALYWYRQSLGQGLEFLIYFQGNSAPDKSGLPSDRFSAERTGGSVSTLTIQRTQQEDSAVYLCASSLGSAGVEQYFGPGTRLTVT.

CDR3: CASSLARGETQYF. For the CDR3, the DNA is TGTGCCAGCAGCTTGGCTAGGGGGGAGACCCAGTACTTC. The rearrangement uses TRBV5-6 and TRBJ2-5; possibly TRBD1 for D (6 bases). Deletions cut 0 bases from V and 5 bases from J, with 8 bases between. This CDR3 comprises 13 residues. Germline CDR1 is SGHDT and CDR2 is YYEEEE.

The CDR3 DNA reads as TGTGCCAGCAGTTCAGGGACAGGAGCCGTGAACACTGAAGCTTTCTTT. This codes for CASSSGTGAVNTEAFF. The rearrangement uses TRBV6-6 and TRBJ1-1, with 8 bases matching TRBD1. The J segment lost 0 bases and the V segment lost 4 bases, leaving 7 bases of the junction unmatched. CDR1 MNHNY and CDR2 SVGAGI come from the germline V gene (reference sequence). The CDR3 has 16 residues.

The genes are TRBV5-4 and TRBJ2-5, with 9 bases that match TRBD2. Germline loops: CDR1 SGHNT, CDR2 YYREEE (reference sequence). Trimming removed 4 bases from V and 5 bases from J; junction bases left unmatched: 6. This CDR3 region has 14 residues. The CDR3: CASSRGGAGETQYF. In nucleotides, the CDR3 is TGTGCCAGCAGCCGCGGGGGGGCCGGGGAGACCCAGTACTTC.

The chain joins TRBV25-1 to TRBJ2-7; tentative D call: TRBD2 (5 bases). Germline CDR1 MGHDK, CDR2 SYGVNS. This CDR3 contains 14 residues. V gave up 1 base and J gave up 3 bases, with 10 bases separating them. For the CDR3, the DNA is TGTGCCAGCAGTGAATCTGGAGGAGACTACGAGCAGTACTTC. Protein: CASSESGGDYEQYF.

The J gene is TRBJ2-1, the V gene TRBV4-3; D might be TRBD1 (5 bases). Germline V CDR1 and CDR2: LGHNA, YSLEER. The V end was cut by 0 bases, the J end by 7 bases, with 16 bases between. The CDR3 totals 16 residues. CDR3 residues: CASSQDVTAIGNEQFF. The CDR3 nucleotides are TGCGCCAGCAGCCAAGACGTGACAGCGATAGGGAATGAGCAGTTCTTC.

The gene calls are TRBV5-6 and TRBJ2-1; TRBD2 agrees at 12 bases. V lost 4 bases to trimming and J lost 7 bases; unmatched junction nucleotides: 9. Germline loops: CDR1 SGHDT, CDR2 YYEEEE. The CDR3 length is 16 residues. CDR3 DNA sequence: TGTGCCAGCAGCCTTACTCTAGCGGGGGGGTATAATGAGCAGTTCTTC. Protein: CASSLTLAGGYNEQFF.

This chain links TRBV19 with TRBJ1-3; D gene unclear. Germline V gives CDR1 LNHDA, CDR2 SQIVND (reference sequence). This CDR3 is built from 14 residues. Trimming pared 4 bases from V and 0 bases from J, leaving 7 bases between. CDR3 in amino acids: CASSTGFSGNTIYF. In nucleotides, the CDR3 is TGTGCCAGTAGTACGGGGTTCTCTGGAAACACCATATATTTT.

V and J are TRBV27 and TRBJ2-7, with D possibly TRBD2 on 6 matching bases. Germline CDR1 MNHEY, CDR2 SMNVEV (reference sequence). Trimming shortened V by 5 bases and J by 2 bases, and 10 bases separated the two germline ends. This CDR3 is 13 amino acids long. In DNA form, the CDR3 reads TGTGCCAGCAGTCGAGGAGGGCCCTACGAGCAGTACTTC. Encoded protein: CASSRGGPYEQYF.

This chain uses TRBV15 with TRBJ1-2, with a possible D match to TRBD1 (5 bases). CDR3 length: 14 residues. Trimming removed 4 bases at V and 2 bases at J, with 11 bases between. Germline CDR1 reads LNHNV; CDR2 reads YYDKDF (reference sequence). The CDR3 spells CATSTETVNYGYTF. As DNA, the CDR3 is TGTGCCACCAGCACCGAGACAGTAAACTATGGCTACACCTTC. Full variable domain (remainder filled in from reference TRBV15 and TRBJ1-2): DAMVIQNPRYQVTQFGKPVTLSCSQTLNHNVMYWYQQKSSQAPKLLFHYYDKDFNNEADTPDNFQSRRPNTSFCFLDIRSPGLGDTAMYLCATSTETVNYGYTFGSGTRLTVV.

The chain couples TRBV19 to TRBJ2-1; a possible D gene is TRBD2 (6 bases). CDR3 length equals 15 residues. Trimming stripped 9 bases from V and 2 bases from J, with 17 bases between. The V gene's germline CDR1 is LNHDA and CDR2 SQIVND (reference sequence). This CDR3 reads CASRGTLTAYNEQFF. CDR3 sequence (DNA): TGTGCCAGCCGGGGGACTTTGACAGCCTACAATGAGCAGTTCTTC.

The chain has TRBV7-6 and TRBJ2-7; the D gene is possibly TRBD2 (6 bases). The CDR3 covers 17 residues. CDR1 SGHVS and CDR2 FNYEAQ come from the germline V gene. V was pared by 1 base and J by 2 bases, with 18 bases between. CDR3 sequence reads: CASSLGAPGLSAYEQYF. The DNA of the CDR3 is TGTGCCAGCAGCTTAGGTGCCCCGGGACTTTCAGCCTACGAGCAGTACTTC.

This rearrangement joins TRBV19 to TRBJ2-7, with 9 positions matching TRBD1. The CDR3 covers 15 residues. The germline gives CDR1 LNHDA, CDR2 SQIVND (reference sequence). V lost 6 bases to trimming and J lost 1 base; unmatched junction nucleotides: 7. The CDR3 sequence: CASSVTGGISYEQYF. Written as DNA, the CDR3 is TGTGCCAGTAGCGTTACAGGGGGCATTTCCTACGAGCAGTACTTC.

DNA for the CDR3: TGTGCCAGCAGCCGAGAATACGAGCAGTACTTC. Translated, it gives CASSREYEQYF. The chain carries TRBV5-6 and TRBJ2-7; D gene ambiguous. Germline CDR1 is SGHDT and CDR2 is YYEEEE. V was clipped by 4 bases and J by 4 bases, with 6 bases between them. The CDR3 sequence is 11 residues long.

The count of this clone is one. V and J are TRBV7-3 and TRBJ2-7; 12 bases line up with TRBD1. V was pared by 4 bases and J by 5 bases, with 6 bases of the junction left unmatched. Germline V gives CDR1 SGHTA, CDR2 FQGTGA. The CDR3 extends over 15 amino acids. CDR3 amino acids: CASSSAGQGAHEQYF. In DNA form, the CDR3 reads TGTGCCAGCAGCTCCGCGGGACAGGGGGCCCACGAGCAGTACTTC.

This rearrangement joins TRBV6-5 to TRBJ2-1; a possible D gene is TRBD2 (6 bases). Per germline, CDR1 MNHEY and CDR2 SVGAGI. This CDR3 region has 15 residues. V dropped 0 bases and J dropped 5 bases, with 11 bases sitting between them. Written as DNA, the CDR3 is TGTGCCAGCAGTTACTCGGGACTCATTCACAATGAGCAGTTCTTC. This encodes CASSYSGLIHNEQFF.

The rearrangement joins TRBV19 to TRBJ1-2; D may be TRBD1 (5 bases). Looked up from germline, CDR1 is LNHDA and CDR2 is SQIVND (reference sequence). V was cut by 5 bases and J by 8 bases, with 12 bases left in between. There are 12 residues in the CDR3. CDR3 nucleotide sequence: TGTGCCAGTAGTGCATCAGGGTTAGGCTACACCTTC. It specifies CASSASGLGYTF.

The rearrangement joins TRBV18 to TRBJ2-7; 8 positions match TRBD1. This CDR3 spans 16 amino acids. V dropped 2 bases and J dropped 0; count of bases not matched to a gene: 6. CDR1 is KGHSH and CDR2 is LQKENI in the germline V gene. The CDR3 here is CASSPVWTGSSYEQYF. CDR3 nucleotide sequence: TGTGCCAGCTCACCAGTCTGGACAGGGAGCTCCTACGAGCAGTACTTC.

This clone was seen only a few times. The chain carries TRBV4-1 and TRBJ2-3, with 11 bases that match TRBD2. The CDR3 length is 16 residues. V shed 1 base, J shed 1 base, and the junction held 1 base outside the gene matches. Germline V CDR1 and CDR2: MGHRA, YSYEKL. CDR3: CASSQALAGGTDTQYF. CDR3 nucleotides: TGCGCCAGCAGCCAAGCACTAGCGGGGGGCACAGATACGCAGTATTTT.

The V gene is TRBV7-2, the J gene TRBJ2-3; no reliable D call. Germline lookup yields CDR1 SGHTA and CDR2 FQGNSA. The CDR3 sequence is 13 residues long. Deletions cut 4 bases from V and 1 base from J, with 6 bases between. In nucleotides, the CDR3 is TGTGCCAGCAGCTCGGCGGGCACAGATACGCAGTATTTT. It codes for CASSSAGTDTQYF.

The genes are TRBV5-6 and TRBJ2-3; 14 bases are shared with TRBD2. J gave up 5 bases and V 3 bases, and 8 bases lay outside the gene matches. Germline CDR1 reads SGHDT; CDR2 reads YYEEEE. CDR3 size: 17 residues. The CDR3 sequence: CASSWETSGGARDTQYF. The CDR3 nucleotides read TGTGCCAGCAGCTGGGAGACTAGCGGGGGGGCTAGAGATACGCAGTATTTT.

Here the CDR3 DNA reads TGTGCCAGCAGCAAAGTTAGACTAGCCGACAATGAGCAGTTCTTC. Translation: CASSKVRLADNEQFF. The rearrangement joins TRBV21-1 to TRBJ2-1; TRBD2, the D gene given by the table, was not confirmed from the DNA. TRBV21-1 is given as a pseudogene. The CDR3 totals 15 residues.

This chain uses TRBV4-3 with TRBJ2-5; 11 nucleotides agree with TRBD2. V lost 0 bases to trimming and J lost 4 bases; unmatched junction nucleotides: 7. CDR3 length: 17 residues. The germline CDR1 and CDR2 sequences are LGHNA and YSLEER. The CDR3 sequence: CASSQDLLAGGRETQYF. CDR3 DNA sequence: TGCGCCAGCAGCCAAGATCTCCTAGCGGGGGGCAGAGAGACCCAGTACTTC.